Listed below are T cell receptor beta chains from one sample, sequenced in a study of PD-1 blockade in mismatch repair-deficient tumors. Using immunoSEQ multiplex PCR, the repertoire was profiled, and TCRdb retains in-frame clones only, with some absent. The sample has tens of thousands of clones, approximately 84% seen once. Sequenced material: peripheral blood, taken 12 weeks after starting pembrolizumab. The receptors derive from an adult with mismatch repair-deficient cancer. CDR3s include the opening cysteine and the closing phenylalanine or tryptophan. The order of the fields is J gene, D gene, clone size, V gene, CDR3 DNA, CDR3 protein. D genes are given only for firm matches. Clone size is not always given. Where it is, it says once, few, many or a class for expanded clones.

J gene: TRBJ1-4; D gene: NA; clone size: NA; V gene: TRBV5-5; CDR3 DNA: TGTGCCAGCAGCTTACGGACAGATAATGAAAAACTGTTTTTT; CDR3 protein: CASSLRTDNEKLFF
J gene: TRBJ2-7; D gene: TRBD1; clone size: NA; V gene: TRBV9; CDR3 DNA: TGTGCCAGCAGCCCCCGGGACAGGATCAGCTCCTACGAGCAGTACTTC; CDR3 protein: CASSPRDRISSYEQYF
J gene: TRBJ2-2; D gene: NA; clone size: NA; V gene: TRBV29-1; CDR3 DNA: TGCAGCGTTGAAGGCAGGGTGACCGGGGAGCTGTTTTTT; CDR3 protein: CSVEGRVTGELFF
J gene: TRBJ2-7; D gene: NA; clone size: NA; V gene: TRBV5-1; CDR3 DNA: TGCGCCAGCAAGAACTTACCCTACGAGCAGTACTTC; CDR3 protein: CASKNLPYEQYF
J gene: TRBJ2-7; D gene: NA; clone size: NA; V gene: TRBV27; CDR3 DNA: TGTGCCAGCAGCCGCCGCGGACTGCCCTCCTACGAGCAGTACTTC; CDR3 protein: CASSRRGLPSYEQYF
J gene: TRBJ2-7; D gene: TRBD1; clone size: NA; V gene: TRBV19; CDR3 DNA: TGTGCCAGTAGTCCCCAGACAGGGATGGGTTACGAGCAGTACTTC; CDR3 protein: CASSPQTGMGYEQYF
J gene: TRBJ2-5; D gene: TRBD2; clone size: NA; V gene: TRBV12-5; CDR3 DNA: TGTGCTAGTGGCGACCCGGGACTAGCGGGTCCGAGAGGCCCCAGAGAGACCCAGTACTTC; CDR3 protein: CASGDPGLAGPRGPRETQYF
J gene: TRBJ2-5; D gene: TRBD2; clone size: NA; V gene: TRBV11-2; CDR3 DNA: TGTGCCAGCAGCTTAAATAGCGGGTCACAAGAGACCCAGTACTTC; CDR3 protein: CASSLNSGSQETQYF
J gene: TRBJ2-1; D gene: NA; clone size: NA; V gene: TRBV7-8; CDR3 DNA: TGTGCCAGCAGCTTAGGACCGGTCTACAATGAGCAGTTCTTC; CDR3 protein: CASSLGPVYNEQFF
J gene: TRBJ2-1; D gene: NA; clone size: few; V gene: TRBV5-4; CDR3 DNA: TGTGCCAGCAGCGACGGGTCAGACGAATACAATGAGCAGTTCTTC; CDR3 protein: CASSDGSDEYNEQFF
J gene: TRBJ2-1; D gene: TRBD1; clone size: NA; V gene: TRBV18; CDR3 DNA: TGTGCCAGCTCACCAATTGGGACAGGCACCAATGAGCAGTTCTTC; CDR3 protein: CASSPIGTGTNEQFF
J gene: TRBJ1-2; D gene: NA; clone size: NA; V gene: TRBV27; CDR3 DNA: TGTGCCAGCAGTTCGGGACCTAAAGAGGGCTACACCTTC; CDR3 protein: CASSSGPKEGYTF
J gene: TRBJ1-1; D gene: NA; clone size: NA; V gene: TRBV10-3; CDR3 DNA: TGTGCCGCGGGAATTCAGGAGATGAACACTGAAGCTTTCTTT; CDR3 protein: CAAGIQEMNTEAFF
J gene: TRBJ2-3; D gene: NA; clone size: NA; V gene: TRBV11-2; CDR3 DNA: TGTGCCAGCAGCTTAGGGGCTGGCGGCAGCACAGATACGCAGTATTTT; CDR3 protein: CASSLGAGGSTDTQYF
J gene: TRBJ2-1; D gene: TRBD2; clone size: NA; V gene: TRBV7-9; CDR3 DNA: TGTGCCAGCAGCTTCAGAGCGGGAGCCTACAATGAGCAGTTCTTC; CDR3 protein: CASSFRAGAYNEQFF
J gene: TRBJ2-5; D gene: NA; clone size: NA; V gene: TRBV18; CDR3 DNA: TGTGCCAGCTCACTCATAATCCAAGAGACCCAGTACTTC; CDR3 protein: CASSLIIQETQYF
J gene: TRBJ1-5; D gene: NA; clone size: NA; V gene: TRBV27; CDR3 DNA: TGTGCCAGCAGTAACGGATATAATCAGCCCCAGCATTTT; CDR3 protein: CASSNGYNQPQHF
J gene: TRBJ2-5; D gene: TRBD1; clone size: NA; V gene: TRBV7-2; CDR3 DNA: TGTGCCAGCAGCCGCGACAGGGGGGGGCAAGAGACCCAGTACTTC; CDR3 protein: CASSRDRGGQETQYF
J gene: TRBJ2-1; D gene: NA; clone size: NA; V gene: TRBV29-1; CDR3 DNA: TGCAGCGTCTTAAAGGGCGGGTCGCTTGAGCAGTTCTTC; CDR3 protein: CSVLKGGSLEQFF
J gene: TRBJ2-4; D gene: NA; clone size: NA; V gene: TRBV5-4; CDR3 DNA: TGTGCCAGCAGCTTGGGCGGCCCGACAATGGGGATTCAGTACTTC; CDR3 protein: CASSLGGPTMGIQYF
J gene: TRBJ2-2; D gene: NA; clone size: NA; V gene: TRBV7-9; CDR3 DNA: TGTGCCAGCGAGTCCACCGGGGAGCTGTTTTTT; CDR3 protein: CASESTGELFF
J gene: TRBJ1-1; D gene: NA; clone size: NA; V gene: TRBV9; CDR3 DNA: TGTGCCAGCAGCGTGGGAACCACTGAAGCTTTCTTT; CDR3 protein: CASSVGTTEAFF
J gene: TRBJ1-2; D gene: NA; clone size: NA; V gene: TRBV27; CDR3 DNA: TGTGCCAGCAGTTCCGGGATTCTCTATGGCTACACCTTC; CDR3 protein: CASSSGILYGYTF